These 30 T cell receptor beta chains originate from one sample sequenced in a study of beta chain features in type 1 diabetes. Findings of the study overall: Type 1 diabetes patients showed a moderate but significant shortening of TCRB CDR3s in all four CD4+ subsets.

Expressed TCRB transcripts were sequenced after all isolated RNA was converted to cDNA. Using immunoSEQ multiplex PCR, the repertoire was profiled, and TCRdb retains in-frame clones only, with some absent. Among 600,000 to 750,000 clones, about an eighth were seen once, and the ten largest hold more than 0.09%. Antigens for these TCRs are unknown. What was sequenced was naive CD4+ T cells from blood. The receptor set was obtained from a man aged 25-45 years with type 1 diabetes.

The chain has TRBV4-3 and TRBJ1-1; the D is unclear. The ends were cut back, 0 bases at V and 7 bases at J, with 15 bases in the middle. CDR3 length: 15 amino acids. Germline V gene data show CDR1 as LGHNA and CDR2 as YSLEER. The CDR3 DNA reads TGCGCCAGCAGCCAAGATGTTGGTCGATCGGGTGAAGCTTTCTTT. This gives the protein CASSQDVGRSGEAFF.

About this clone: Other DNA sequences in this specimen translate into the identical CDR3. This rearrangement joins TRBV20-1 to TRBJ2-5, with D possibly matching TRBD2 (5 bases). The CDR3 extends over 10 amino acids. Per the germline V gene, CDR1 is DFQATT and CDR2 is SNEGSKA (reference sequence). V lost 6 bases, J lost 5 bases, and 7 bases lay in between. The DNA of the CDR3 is TGCAGTGCAAGGGAGGAGACCCAGTACTTC. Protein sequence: CSAREETQYF.

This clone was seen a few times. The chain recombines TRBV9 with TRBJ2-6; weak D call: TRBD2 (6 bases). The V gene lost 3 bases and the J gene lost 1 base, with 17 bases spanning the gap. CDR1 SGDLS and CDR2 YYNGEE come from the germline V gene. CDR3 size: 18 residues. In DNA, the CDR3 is TGTGCCAGCAGCGCCCCGGGACCAGGAGGGTCTGGGGCCAACGTCCTGACTTTC. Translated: CASSAPGPGGSGANVLTF.

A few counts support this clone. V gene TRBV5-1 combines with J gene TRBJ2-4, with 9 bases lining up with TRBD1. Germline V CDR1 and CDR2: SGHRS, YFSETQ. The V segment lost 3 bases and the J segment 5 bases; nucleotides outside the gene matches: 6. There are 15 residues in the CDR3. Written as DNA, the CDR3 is TGCGCCAGCAGCTCGGGACAGGGCATTGAAAACATTCAGTACTTC. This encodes CASSSGQGIENIQYF.

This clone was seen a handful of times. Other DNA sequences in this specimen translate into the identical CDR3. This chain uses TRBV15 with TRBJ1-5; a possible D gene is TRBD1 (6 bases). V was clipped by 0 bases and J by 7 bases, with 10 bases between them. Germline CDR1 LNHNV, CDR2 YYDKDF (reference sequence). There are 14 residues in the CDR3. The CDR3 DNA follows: TGTGCCACCAGCAGAGATCGGGGGCCCCAGCCCCAGCATTTT. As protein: CATSRDRGPQPQHF.

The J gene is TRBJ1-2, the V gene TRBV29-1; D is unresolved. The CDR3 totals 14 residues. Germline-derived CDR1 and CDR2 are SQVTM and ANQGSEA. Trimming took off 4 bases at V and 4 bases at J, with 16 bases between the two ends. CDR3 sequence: CSVARSENLYGYTF. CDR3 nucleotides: TGCAGCGTTGCAAGGAGCGAGAATCTCTATGGCTACACCTTC.

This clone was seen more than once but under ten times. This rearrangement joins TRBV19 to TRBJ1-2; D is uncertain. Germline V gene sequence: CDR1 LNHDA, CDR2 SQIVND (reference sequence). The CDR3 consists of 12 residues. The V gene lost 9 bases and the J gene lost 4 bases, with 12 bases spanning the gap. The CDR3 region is CASRQGPYGYTF. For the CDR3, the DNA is TGTGCCAGCCGGCAAGGGCCCTATGGCTACACCTTC.

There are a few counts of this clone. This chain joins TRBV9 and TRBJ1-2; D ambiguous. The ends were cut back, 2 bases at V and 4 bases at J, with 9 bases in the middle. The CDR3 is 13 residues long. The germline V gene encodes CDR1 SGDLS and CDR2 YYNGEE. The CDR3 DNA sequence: TGTGCCAGCAGCGTGGGAGCCGGCTATGGCTACACCTTC. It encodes CASSVGAGYGYTF.

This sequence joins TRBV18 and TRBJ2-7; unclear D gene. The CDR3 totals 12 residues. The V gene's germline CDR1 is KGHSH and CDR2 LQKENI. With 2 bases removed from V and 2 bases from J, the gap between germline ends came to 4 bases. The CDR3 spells CASSPSTYEQYF. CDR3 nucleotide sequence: TGTGCCAGCTCACCATCGACCTACGAGCAGTACTTC.

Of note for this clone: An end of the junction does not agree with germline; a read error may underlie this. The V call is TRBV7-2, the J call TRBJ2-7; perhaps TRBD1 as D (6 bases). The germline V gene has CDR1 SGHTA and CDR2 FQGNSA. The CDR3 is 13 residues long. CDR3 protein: CASTLTGSYEQYF. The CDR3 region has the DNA TGTGCCAGCACCTTAACAGGGTCCTACGAGCAGTACTTC. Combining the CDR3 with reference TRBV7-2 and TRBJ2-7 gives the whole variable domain GAGVSQSPSNKVTEKGKDVELRCDPISGHTALYWYRQSLGQGLEFLIYFQGNSAPDKSGLPSDRFSAERTGGSVSTLTIQRTQQEDSAVYLCASTLTGSYEQYFGPGTRLTVT.

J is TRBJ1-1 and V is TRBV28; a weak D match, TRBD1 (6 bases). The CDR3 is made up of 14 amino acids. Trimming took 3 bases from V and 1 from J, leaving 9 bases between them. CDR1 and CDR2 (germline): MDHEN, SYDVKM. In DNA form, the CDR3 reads TGTGCCAGCAGTTTGGACAGTTGGAACACTGAAGCTTTCTTT. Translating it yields CASSLDSWNTEAFF.

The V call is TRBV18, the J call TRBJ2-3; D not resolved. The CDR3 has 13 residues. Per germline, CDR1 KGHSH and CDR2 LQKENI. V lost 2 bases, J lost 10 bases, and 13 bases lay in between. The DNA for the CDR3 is TGTGCCAGCTCACCAGGCCCTCCGGTGGCGCAGTATTTT. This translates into CASSPGPPVAQYF.

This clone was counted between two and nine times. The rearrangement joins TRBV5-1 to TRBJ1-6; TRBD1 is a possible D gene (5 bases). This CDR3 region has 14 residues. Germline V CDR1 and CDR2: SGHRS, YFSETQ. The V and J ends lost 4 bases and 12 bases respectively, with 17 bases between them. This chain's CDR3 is CASSTGTADGPLHF. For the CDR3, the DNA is TGCGCCAGCAGCACCGGGACTGCCGATGGACCCCTCCACTTT.

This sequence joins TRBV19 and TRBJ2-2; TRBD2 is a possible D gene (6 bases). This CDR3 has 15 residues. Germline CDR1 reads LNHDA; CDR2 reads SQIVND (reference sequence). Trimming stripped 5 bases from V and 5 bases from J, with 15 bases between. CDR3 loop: CASSFPGRTTGELFF. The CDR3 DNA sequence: TGTGCCAGTAGTTTCCCCGGGAGAACGACCGGGGAGCTGTTTTTT.

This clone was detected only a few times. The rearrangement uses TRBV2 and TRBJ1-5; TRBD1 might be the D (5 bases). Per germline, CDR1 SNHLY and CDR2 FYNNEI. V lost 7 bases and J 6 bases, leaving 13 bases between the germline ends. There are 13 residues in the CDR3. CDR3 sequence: CASKPGDGQPQHF. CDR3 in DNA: TGTGCCAGCAAACCGGGGGACGGTCAGCCCCAGCATTTT.

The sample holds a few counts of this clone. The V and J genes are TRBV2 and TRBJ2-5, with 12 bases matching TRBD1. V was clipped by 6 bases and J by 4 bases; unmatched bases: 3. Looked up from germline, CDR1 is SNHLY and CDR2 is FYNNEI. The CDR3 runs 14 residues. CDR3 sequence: CASRGTGGGETQYF. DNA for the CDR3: TGTGCCAGCAGGGGGACAGGGGGCGGAGAGACCCAGTACTTC.

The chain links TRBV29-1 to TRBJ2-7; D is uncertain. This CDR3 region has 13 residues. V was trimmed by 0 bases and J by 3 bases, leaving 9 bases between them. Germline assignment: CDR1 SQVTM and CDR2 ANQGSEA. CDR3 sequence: CSVEDPHHYEQYF. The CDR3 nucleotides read TGCAGCGTTGAAGACCCCCATCACTACGAGCAGTACTTC.

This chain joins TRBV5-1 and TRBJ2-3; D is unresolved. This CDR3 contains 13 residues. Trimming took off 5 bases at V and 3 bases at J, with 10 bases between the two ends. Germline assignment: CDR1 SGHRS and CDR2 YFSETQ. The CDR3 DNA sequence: TGCGCCAGCAGTTCTTGGCTGACAGATACGCAGTATTTT. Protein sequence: CASSSWLTDTQYF. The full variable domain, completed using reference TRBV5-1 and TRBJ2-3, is KAGVTQTPRYLIKTRGQQVTLSCSPISGHRSVSWYQQTPGQGLQFLFEYFSETQRNKGNFPGRFSGRQFSNSRSEMNVSTLELGDSALYLCASSSWLTDTQYFGPGTRLTVL.

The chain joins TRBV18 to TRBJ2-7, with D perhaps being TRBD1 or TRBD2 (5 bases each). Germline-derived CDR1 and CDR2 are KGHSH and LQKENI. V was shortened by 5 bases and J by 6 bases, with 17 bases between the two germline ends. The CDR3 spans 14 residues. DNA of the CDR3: TGTGCCAGCTCAGCTCGGGACGGTGGCAGCGAGCAGTACTTC. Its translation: CASSARDGGSEQYF.

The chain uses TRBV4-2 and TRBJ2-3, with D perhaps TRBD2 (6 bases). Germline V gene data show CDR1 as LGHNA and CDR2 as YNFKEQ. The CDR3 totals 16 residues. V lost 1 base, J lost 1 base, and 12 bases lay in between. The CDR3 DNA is TGTGCCAGCAGCCAAGCGGGGGAAGTCGGCACAGATACGCAGTATTTT. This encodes CASSQAGEVGTDTQYF.

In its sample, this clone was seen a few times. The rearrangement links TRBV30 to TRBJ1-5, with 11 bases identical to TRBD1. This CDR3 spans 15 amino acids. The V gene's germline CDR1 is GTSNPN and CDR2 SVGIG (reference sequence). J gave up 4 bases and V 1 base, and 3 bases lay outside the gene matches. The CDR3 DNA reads TGTGCCTGGAGTGGGGGACAGGGGGAAAATCAGCCCCAGCATTTT. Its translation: CAWSGGQGENQPQHF.

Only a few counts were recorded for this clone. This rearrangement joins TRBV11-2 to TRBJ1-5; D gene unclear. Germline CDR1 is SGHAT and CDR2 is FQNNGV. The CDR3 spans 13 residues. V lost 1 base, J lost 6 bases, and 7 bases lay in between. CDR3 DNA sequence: TGTGCCAGCAGCTTAGTGGATAGTCAGCCCCAGCATTTT. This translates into CASSLVDSQPQHF.

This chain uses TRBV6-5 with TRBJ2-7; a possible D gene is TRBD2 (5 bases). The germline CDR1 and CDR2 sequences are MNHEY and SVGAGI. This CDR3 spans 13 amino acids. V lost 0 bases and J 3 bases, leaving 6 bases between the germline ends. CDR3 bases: TGTGCCAGCAGTTACTCAACTAGCTACGAGCAGTACTTC. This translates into CASSYSTSYEQYF.

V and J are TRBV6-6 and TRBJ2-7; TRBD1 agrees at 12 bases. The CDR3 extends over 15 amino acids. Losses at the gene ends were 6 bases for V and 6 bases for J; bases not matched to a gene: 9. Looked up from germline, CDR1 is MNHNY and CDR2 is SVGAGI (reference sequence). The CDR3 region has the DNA TGTGCCAGCAGGCCCGAAAAGGGACAGGGGGCCGAGCAGTACTTC. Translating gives CASRPEKGQGAEQYF.

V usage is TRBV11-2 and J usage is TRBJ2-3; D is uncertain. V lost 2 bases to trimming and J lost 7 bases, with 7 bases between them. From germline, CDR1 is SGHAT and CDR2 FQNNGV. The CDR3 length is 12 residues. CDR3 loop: CASSLNLNTQYF. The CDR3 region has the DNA TGTGCCAGCAGCTTAAACCTTAATACGCAGTATTTT.

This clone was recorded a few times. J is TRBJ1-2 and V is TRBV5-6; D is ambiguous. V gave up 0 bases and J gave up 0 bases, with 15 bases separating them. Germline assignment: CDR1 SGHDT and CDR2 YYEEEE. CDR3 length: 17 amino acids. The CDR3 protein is CASSLGAAGASNYGYTF. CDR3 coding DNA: TGTGCCAGCAGCTTGGGAGCGGCGGGAGCTTCTAACTATGGCTACACCTTC.

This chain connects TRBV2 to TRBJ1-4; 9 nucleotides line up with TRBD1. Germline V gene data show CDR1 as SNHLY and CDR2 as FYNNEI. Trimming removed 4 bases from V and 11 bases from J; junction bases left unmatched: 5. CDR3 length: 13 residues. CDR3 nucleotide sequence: TGTGCCAGCAGTGGGGACAGGGACGGGAAACTGTTTTTT. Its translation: CASSGDRDGKLFF.

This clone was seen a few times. The CDR3 region is CASSSLGQVSYEQYF. The CDR3, as DNA: TGTGCCAGCAGTTCGTTGGGACAGGTGTCCTACGAGCAGTACTTC. V is TRBV28 and J is TRBJ2-7; 8 bases align to TRBD1. The CDR3 covers 15 residues. V was clipped by 4 bases and J by 1 base; unmatched bases: 6. Germline V gene data show CDR1 as MDHEN and CDR2 as SYDVKM.

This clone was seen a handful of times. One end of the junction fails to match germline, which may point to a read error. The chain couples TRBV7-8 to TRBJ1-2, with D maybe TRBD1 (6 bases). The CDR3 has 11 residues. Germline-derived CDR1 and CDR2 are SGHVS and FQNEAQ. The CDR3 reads CASSSDTDRYF. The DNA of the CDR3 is TGTGCCAGCAGCTCAGACACGGACAGATACTTC. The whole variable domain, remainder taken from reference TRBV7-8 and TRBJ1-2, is GAGVSQSPRYKVAKRGQDVALRCDPISGHVSLFWYQQALGQGPEFLTYFQNEAQLDKSGLPSDRFFAERPEGSVSTLKIQRTQQEDSAVYLCASSSDTDRYFGSGTRLTVV.

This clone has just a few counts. CDR3 sequence (DNA): TGTGCCAGCAGCTTCAGACCGAGGATGAGCTCCTACGAGCAGTACTTC. This codes for CASSFRPRMSSYEQYF. The chain carries TRBV7-2 and TRBJ2-7; D is undetermined. V dropped 3 bases and J dropped 0 bases, with 15 bases sitting between them. Looked up from germline, CDR1 is SGHTA and CDR2 is FQGNSA. This CDR3 contains 16 residues. The full variable domain, completed using reference TRBV7-2 and TRBJ2-7, is GAGVSQSPSNKVTEKGKDVELRCDPISGHTALYWYRQSLGQGLEFLIYFQGNSAPDKSGLPSDRFSAERTGGSVSTLTIQRTQQEDSAVYLCASSFRPRMSSYEQYFGPGTRLTVT.